This paragraph reports one T cell receptor (beta chain). The Seattle patients, enrolled during active infection, were followed longitudinally. J lost 4 bases, V lost 4 bases, and 3 bases had no gene match. The germline gives CDR1 MRHNA, CDR2 SNTAGT. The CDR3 covers 13 residues. Original handling: Reference gene primer amplification gave nucleated cell count estimates. The table came from immunoSEQ multiplex PCR; TCRdb's copy has only in-frame clones and leaves some out. That table is the source of V, J and clone size, and D and trimming were worked out from the DNA. The sample includes under 200,000 clones, 70% to 90% of them seen just once. The data stem from a study of blood T cell repertoires in COVID-19. Study information: Both acute and convalescent COVID-19 samples were obtained from the United States, Italy and Spain. PBMCs, B-cell-depleted T cells, or T cells provided the cDNA or gDNA that made up the material.

This clonotype originated in a man between 60 and 75 years old with COVID-19, enrolled during active disease. V is TRBV6-4 and J is TRBJ1-2, with 7 bases aligning to TRBD1. The specimen sequenced was peripheral blood. The CDR3 here is CASSAGQRYGYTF. The DNA for the CDR3 is TGTGCCAGCAGTGCGGGACAGCGCTATGGCTACACCTTC.